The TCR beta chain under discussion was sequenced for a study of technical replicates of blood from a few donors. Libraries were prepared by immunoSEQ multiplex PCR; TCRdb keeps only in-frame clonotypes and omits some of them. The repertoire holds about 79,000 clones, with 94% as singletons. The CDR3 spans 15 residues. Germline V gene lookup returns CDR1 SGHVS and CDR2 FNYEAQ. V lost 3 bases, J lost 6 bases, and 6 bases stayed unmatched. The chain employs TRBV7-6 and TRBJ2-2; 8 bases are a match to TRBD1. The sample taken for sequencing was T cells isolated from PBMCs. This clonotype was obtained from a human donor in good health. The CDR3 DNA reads TGTGCCAGCAGCTTTCATCAGGGGGCCTCCGGGGAGCTGTTTTTT. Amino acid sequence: CASSFHQGASGELFF. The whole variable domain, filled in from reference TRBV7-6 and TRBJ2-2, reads GAGVSQSPRYKVTKRGQDVALRCDPISGHVSLYWYRQALGQGPEFLTYFNYEAQQDKSGLPNDRFSAERPEGSISTLTIQRTEQRDSAMYRCASSFHQGASGELFFGEGSRLTVL.